The present T cell receptor beta chain was sequenced within a study of PD-L1 blockade in urothelial cancer. For the study at large: Dosed intravenously at 1,200 mg every 3 weeks, atezolizumab was initiated by patients around 2014. Patients' histories included 0 to 3 prior chemotherapy regimens. The authors examined blood 3 weeks (second dose) and 6 weeks after treatment start. The study recovered a median of 141,255 T cells per blood sample.

With V trimmed by 5 bases and J by 12 bases, 7 bases remained unmatched. The CDR3 is 12 residues long. Germline V CDR1 and CDR2: MNHEY, SVGAGI. Clones were sequenced by immunoSEQ multiplex PCR, and TCRdb holds only the in-frame ones, with some missing. The table lists 37,000 or so clones, over 70% of them singletons. Time point described: pretreatment peripheral blood. V and J are TRBV6-5 and TRBJ2-1; 7 bases match TRBD1. Sequenced here: PBMCs, sampled around atezolizumab (anti-PD-L1) treatment. The sequence was collected from a man aged 55-75 years with urothelial cancer. In DNA form, the CDR3 reads TGTGCCAGCAGTAAAGACAGGGCCGCGCAGTTCTTC. This sequence encodes CASSKDRAAQFF.